Listed here is a single T cell receptor beta chain. In the source study's methods: Nucleated cell number was recorded as an estimate derived from reference gene primer amplification. Only in-frame clones appear in the TCRdb table, and some are missing; sequencing was by immunoSEQ multiplex PCR. D and trimming come from the DNA, and the V and J calls and clone size come from that table. Of some 460,000 clones listed, 75% to 90% are singletons. This specimen belongs to a study of blood T cell repertoires in COVID-19. In the study overall: Samples representing acute and convalescent COVID-19 were sourced from the United States, Italy and Spain. The analysed material was cDNA or gDNA that came from T cells, B-cell-depleted T cells, or PBMCs.

The specimen sequenced was peripheral blood. This receptor was identified in a woman aged 25 to 39 with acute or convalescent COVID-19.

The DNA of the CDR3 is TGTGCCAGCAGTGAGAGGCCTAGCGGAAACACAGATACGCAGTATTTT. This encodes CASSERPSGNTDTQYF. This sequence joins TRBV6-4 and TRBJ2-3, with 7 bases matching TRBD2. Germline values: CDR1 MRHNA, CDR2 SNTAGT. CDR3 length: 16 amino acids. The ends lost 3 bases at V and 2 bases at J; junction bases unmatched: 8.